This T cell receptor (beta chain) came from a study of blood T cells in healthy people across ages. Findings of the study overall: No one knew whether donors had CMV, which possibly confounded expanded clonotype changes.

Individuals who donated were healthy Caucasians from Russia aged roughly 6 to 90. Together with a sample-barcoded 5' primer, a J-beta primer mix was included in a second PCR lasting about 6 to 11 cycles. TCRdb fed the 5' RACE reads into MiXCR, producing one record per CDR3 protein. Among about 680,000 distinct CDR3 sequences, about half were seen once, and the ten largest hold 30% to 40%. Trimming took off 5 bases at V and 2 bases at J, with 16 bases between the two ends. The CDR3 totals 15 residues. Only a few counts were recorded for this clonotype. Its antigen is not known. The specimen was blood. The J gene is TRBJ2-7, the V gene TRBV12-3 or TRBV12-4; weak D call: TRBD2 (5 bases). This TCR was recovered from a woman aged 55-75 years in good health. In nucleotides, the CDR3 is TGTGCCAGCAGTCATAGGGAGAGTAGACCCTACGAGCAGTACTTC. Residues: CASSHRESRPYEQYF.